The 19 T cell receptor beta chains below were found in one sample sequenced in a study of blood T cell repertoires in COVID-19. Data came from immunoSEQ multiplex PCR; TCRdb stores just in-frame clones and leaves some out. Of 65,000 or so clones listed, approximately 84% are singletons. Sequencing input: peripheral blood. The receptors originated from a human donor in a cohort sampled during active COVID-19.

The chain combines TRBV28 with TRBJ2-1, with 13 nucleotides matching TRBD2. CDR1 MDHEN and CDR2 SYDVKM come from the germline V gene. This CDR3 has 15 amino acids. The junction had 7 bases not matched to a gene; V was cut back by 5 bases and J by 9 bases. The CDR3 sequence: CASSILRTSGSEQFF. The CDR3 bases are TGTGCCAGCAGTATCCTACGGACTAGCGGGAGTGAGCAGTTCTTC.

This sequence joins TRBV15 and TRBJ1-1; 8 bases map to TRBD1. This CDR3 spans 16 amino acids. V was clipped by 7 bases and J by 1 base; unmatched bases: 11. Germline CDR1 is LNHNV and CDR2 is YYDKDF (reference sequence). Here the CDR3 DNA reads TGTGCCACCACCCCGGTACAGGGGGTCCCGAACACTGAAGCTTTCTTT. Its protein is CATTPVQGVPNTEAFF.

The CDR3 DNA follows: TGTGCCAGCAGGACGGGACTAGCGGGCTCCTACGAGCAGTACTTC. This translates into CASRTGLAGSYEQYF. This sequence joins TRBV2 and TRBJ2-7; the match to TRBD2 covers 12 bases. Germline CDR1 reads SNHLY; CDR2 reads FYNNEI. Losses at the gene ends were 6 bases for V and 0 bases for J; bases not matched to a gene: 3. This CDR3 is built from 15 residues.

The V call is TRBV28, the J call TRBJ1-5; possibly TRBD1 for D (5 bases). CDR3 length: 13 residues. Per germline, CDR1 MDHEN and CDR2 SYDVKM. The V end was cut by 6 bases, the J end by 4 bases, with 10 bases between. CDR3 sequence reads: CASRVGGNQPQHF. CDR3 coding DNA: TGTGCCAGCAGGGTGGGGGGAAATCAGCCCCAGCATTTT. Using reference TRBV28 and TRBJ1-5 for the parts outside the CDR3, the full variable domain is DVKVTQSSRYLVKRTGEKVFLECVQDMDHENMFWYRQDPGLGLRLIYFSYDVKMKEKGDIPEGYSVSREKKERFSLILESASTNQTSMYLCASRVGGNQPQHFGDGTRLSIL.

The CDR3 protein is CASSSGGTDTQYF. DNA of the CDR3: TGTGCCAGCAGTTCGGGAGGCACAGATACGCAGTATTTT. This chain joins TRBV28 and TRBJ2-3; possibly TRBD2 for D (6 bases). The germline V and J ends were trimmed by 4 bases and 1 base, with 6 bases remaining between them. This CDR3 has 13 amino acids. Looked up from germline, CDR1 is MDHEN and CDR2 is SYDVKM.

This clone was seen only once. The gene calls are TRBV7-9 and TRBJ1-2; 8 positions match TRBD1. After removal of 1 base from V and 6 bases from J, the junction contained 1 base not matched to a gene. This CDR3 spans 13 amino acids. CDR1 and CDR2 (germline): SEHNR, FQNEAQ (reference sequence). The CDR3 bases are TGTGCCAGCAGCTTAGAACAGGGGGATGGCTACACCTTC. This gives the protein CASSLEQGDGYTF.

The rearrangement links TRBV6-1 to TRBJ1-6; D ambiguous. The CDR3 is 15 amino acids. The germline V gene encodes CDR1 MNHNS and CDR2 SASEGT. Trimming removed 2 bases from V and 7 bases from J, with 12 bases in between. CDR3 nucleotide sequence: TGTGCCAGCAGTGAAAACCAGGCGGGAAATTCACCCCTCCACTTT. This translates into CASSENQAGNSPLHF.

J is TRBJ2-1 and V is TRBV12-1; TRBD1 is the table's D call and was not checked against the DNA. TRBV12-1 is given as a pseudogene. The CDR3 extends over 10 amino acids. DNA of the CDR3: TGTGCCAGCAGCTTTGACAGGGGGTTCTTC. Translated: CASSFDRGFF.

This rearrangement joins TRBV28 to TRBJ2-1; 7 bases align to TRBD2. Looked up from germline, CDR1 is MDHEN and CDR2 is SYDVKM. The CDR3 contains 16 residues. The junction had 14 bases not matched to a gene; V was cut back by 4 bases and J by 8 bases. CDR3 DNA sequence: TGTGCCAGCAGTTCCTACCCGGGCGGGAGAGGGTATGAGCAGTTCTTC. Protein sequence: CASSSYPGGRGYEQFF.

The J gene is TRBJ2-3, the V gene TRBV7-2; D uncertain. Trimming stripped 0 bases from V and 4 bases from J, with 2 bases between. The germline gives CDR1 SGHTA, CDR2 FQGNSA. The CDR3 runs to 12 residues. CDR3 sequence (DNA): TGTGCCAGCAGCTTAGCCGCAGATACGCAGTATTTT. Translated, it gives CASSLAADTQYF.

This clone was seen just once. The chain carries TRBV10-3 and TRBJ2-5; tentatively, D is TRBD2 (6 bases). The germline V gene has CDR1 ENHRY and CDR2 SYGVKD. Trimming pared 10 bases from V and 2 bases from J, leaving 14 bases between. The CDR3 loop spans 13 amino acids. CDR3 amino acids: CATGTSPQETQYF. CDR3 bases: TGTGCCACGGGGACTTCTCCGCAAGAGACCCAGTACTTC.

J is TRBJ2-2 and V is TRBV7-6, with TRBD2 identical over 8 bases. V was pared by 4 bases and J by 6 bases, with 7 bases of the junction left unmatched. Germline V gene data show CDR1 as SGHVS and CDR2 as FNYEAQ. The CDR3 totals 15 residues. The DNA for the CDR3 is TGTGCCAGCAGCTCCGGGACTAGTGCGTCCGGGGAGCTGTTTTTT. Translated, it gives CASSSGTSASGELFF. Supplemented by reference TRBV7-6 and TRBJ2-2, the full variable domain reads GAGVSQSPRYKVTKRGQDVALRCDPISGHVSLYWYRQALGQGPEFLTYFNYEAQQDKSGLPNDRFSAERPEGSISTLTIQRTEQRDSAMYRCASSSGTSASGELFFGEGSRLTVL.

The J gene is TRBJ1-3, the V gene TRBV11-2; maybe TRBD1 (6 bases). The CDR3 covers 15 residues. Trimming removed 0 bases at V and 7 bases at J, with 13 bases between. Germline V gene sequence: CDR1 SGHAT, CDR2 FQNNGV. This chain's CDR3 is CASSLDLERGNTIYF. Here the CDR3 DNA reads TGTGCCAGCAGCTTAGACCTAGAAAGGGGGAACACCATATATTTT.

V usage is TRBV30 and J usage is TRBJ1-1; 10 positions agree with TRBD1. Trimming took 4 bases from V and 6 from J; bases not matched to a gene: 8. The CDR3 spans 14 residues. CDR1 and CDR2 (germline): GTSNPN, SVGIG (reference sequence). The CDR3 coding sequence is TGTGCCTGGAATTTAGACAGGGGGCTCGCTGAAGCTTTCTTT. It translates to CAWNLDRGLAEAFF.

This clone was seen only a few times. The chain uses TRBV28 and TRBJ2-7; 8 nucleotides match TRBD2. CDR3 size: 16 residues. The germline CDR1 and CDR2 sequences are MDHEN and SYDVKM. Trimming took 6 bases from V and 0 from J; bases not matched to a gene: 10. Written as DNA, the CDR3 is TGTGCCAGCAGCTCCGTCAGGAGCGGGAGCTCCTACGAGCAGTACTTC. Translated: CASSSVRSGSSYEQYF.

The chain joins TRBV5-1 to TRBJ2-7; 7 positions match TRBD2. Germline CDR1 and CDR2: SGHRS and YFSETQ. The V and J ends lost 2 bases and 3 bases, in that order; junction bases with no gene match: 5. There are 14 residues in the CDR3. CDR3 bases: TGCGCCAGCAGCTTCGCCGGGACTATCTACGAGCAGTACTTC. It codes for CASSFAGTIYEQYF.

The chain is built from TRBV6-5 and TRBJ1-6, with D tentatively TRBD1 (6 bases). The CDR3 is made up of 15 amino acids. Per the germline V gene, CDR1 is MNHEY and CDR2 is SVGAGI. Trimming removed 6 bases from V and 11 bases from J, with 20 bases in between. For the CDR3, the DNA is TGTGCCAGCAGCCCCCGGGGGGGGCGTACCGCACCCCTCCACTTT. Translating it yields CASSPRGGRTAPLHF.

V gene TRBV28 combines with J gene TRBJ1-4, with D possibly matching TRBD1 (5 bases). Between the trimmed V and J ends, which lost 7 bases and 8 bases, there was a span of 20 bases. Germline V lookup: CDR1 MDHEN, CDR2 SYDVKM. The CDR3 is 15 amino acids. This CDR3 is CASTTRWRGGEKLFF. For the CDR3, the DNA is TGTGCCAGCACCACGAGGTGGAGGGGAGGCGAAAAACTGTTTTTT.

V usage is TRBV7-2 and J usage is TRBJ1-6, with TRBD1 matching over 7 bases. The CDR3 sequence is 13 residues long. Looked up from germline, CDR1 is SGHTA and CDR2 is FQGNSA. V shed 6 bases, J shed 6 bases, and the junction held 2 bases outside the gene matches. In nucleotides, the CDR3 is TGTGCCAGCAGGACAGGGCTTAATTCACCCCTCCACTTT. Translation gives CASRTGLNSPLHF.